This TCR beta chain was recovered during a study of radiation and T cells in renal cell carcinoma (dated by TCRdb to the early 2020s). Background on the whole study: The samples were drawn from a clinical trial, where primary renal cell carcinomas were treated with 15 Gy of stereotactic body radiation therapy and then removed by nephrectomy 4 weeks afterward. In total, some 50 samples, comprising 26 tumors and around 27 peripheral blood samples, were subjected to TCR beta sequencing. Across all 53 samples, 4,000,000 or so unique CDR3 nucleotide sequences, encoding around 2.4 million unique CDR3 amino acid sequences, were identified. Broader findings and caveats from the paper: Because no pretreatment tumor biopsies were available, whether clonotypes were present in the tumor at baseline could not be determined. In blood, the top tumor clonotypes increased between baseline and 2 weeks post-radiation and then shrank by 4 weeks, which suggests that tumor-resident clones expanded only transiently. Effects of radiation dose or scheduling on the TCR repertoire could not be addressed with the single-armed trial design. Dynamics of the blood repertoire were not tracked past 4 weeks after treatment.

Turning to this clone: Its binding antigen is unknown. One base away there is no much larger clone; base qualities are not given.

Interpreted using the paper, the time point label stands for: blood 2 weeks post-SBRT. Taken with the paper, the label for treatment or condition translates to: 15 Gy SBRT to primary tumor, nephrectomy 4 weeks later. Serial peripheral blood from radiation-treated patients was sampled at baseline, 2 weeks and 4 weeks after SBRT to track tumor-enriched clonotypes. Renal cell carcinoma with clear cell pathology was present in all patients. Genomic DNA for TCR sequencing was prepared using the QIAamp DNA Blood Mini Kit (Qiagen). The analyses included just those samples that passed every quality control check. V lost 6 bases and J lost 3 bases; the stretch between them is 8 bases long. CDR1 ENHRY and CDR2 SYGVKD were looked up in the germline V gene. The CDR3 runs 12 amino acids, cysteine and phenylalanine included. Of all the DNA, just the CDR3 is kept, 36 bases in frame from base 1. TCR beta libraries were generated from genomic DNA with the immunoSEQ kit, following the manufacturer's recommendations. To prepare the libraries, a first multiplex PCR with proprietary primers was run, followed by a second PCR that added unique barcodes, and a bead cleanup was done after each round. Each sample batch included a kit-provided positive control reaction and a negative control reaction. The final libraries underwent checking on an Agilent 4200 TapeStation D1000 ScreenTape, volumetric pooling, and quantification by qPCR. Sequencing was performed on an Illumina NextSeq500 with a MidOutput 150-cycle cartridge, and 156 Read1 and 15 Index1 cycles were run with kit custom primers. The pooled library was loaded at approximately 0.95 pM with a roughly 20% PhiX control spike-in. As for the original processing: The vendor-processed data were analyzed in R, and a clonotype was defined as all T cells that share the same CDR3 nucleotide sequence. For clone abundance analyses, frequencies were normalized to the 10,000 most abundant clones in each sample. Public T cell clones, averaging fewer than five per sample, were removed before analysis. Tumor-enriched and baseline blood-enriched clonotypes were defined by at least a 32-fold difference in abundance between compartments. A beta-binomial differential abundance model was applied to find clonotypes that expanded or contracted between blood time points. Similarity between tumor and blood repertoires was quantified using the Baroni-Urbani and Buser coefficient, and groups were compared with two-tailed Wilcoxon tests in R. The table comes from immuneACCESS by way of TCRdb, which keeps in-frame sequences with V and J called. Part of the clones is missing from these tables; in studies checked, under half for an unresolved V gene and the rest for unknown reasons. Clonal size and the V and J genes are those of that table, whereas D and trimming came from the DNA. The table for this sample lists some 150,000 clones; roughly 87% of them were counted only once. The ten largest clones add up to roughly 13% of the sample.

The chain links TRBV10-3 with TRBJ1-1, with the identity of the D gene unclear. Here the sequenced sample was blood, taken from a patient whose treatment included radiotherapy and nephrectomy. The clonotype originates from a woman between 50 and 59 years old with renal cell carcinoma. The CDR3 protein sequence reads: CAIRGLYTEAFF. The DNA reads TGTGCCATCAGAGGACTATACACTGAAGCTTTCTTT.